These 27 T cell receptor beta chains were all obtained from the same sample, sequenced in a study of radiotherapy plus CTLA-4 blockade in lung cancer. The protocol was immunoSEQ multiplex PCR, while the TCRdb copy is restricted to in-frame clones and leaves out a portion. The data show roughly 88,000 clones, around four fifths seen once. This material consisted of peripheral blood, taken from a patient treated with radiotherapy plus ipilimumab. These TCRs come from a human donor with non-small cell lung cancer who had stable disease on radiotherapy plus ipilimumab.

The chain carries TRBV27 and TRBJ1-2, with D tentatively TRBD1 (5 bases). The germline CDR1 and CDR2 sequences are MNHEY and SMNVEV (reference sequence). V was clipped by 2 bases and J by 4 bases, with 8 bases between them. CDR3 length equals 13 residues. Here the CDR3 reads CASSLVGTYGYTF. Here the CDR3 DNA reads TGTGCCAGCAGTTTAGTAGGGACCTATGGCTACACCTTC.

The chain combines TRBV10-3 with TRBJ2-5; 7 positions agree with TRBD1. The CDR3 has 15 amino acids. Germline assignment: CDR1 ENHRY and CDR2 SYGVKD. With V trimmed by 2 bases and J by 3 bases, 6 bases remained unmatched. The CDR3 sequence: CAISEQGVDEETQYF. In nucleotides, the CDR3 is TGTGCCATCAGTGAGCAGGGGGTTGATGAAGAGACCCAGTACTTC.

This chain uses TRBV6-1 with TRBJ1-2; D unclear. The length of the CDR3 is 16 residues. With 3 bases removed from V and 1 base from J, the gap between germline ends came to 15 bases. Germline V gene sequence: CDR1 MNHNS, CDR2 SASEGT. Written as DNA, the CDR3 is TGTGCCAGCAGTGACGAAAGGAGGCGTATTAACTATGGCTACACCTTC. Amino acids: CASSDERRRINYGYTF.

This chain joins TRBV5-8 and TRBJ2-7; perhaps TRBD1 as D (6 bases). V lost 4 bases, J lost 1 base, and 15 bases lay in between. The CDR3 length is 15 residues. In germline, CDR1 is SGHTS, CDR2 YDEGEE. The CDR3 protein is CASSPRGWASYEQYF. The CDR3 nucleotides read TGTGCCAGCAGCCCGAGGGGGTGGGCGTCCTACGAGCAGTACTTC.

The V gene is TRBV4-2, the J gene TRBJ1-5; 11 nucleotides line up with TRBD1. Losses at the gene ends were 1 base for V and 4 bases for J; bases not matched to a gene: 6. From germline, CDR1 is LGHNA and CDR2 YNFKEQ. The CDR3 is 17 amino acids. The CDR3 is CASSQAGRDRGNQPQHF. The CDR3 nucleotides are TGTGCCAGCAGCCAAGCTGGACGGGACAGGGGGAATCAGCCCCAGCATTTT.

The chain is built from TRBV6-5 and TRBJ2-7; 9 bases line up with TRBD1. Per germline, CDR1 MNHEY and CDR2 SVGAGI. With V trimmed by 7 bases and J by 3 bases, 4 bases remained unmatched. The CDR3 length is 13 residues. The CDR3 DNA reads as TGTGCCAGCACCAGGACAGGGGACTACGAGCAGTACTTC. It yields the protein CASTRTGDYEQYF.

The chain combines TRBV7-2 with TRBJ2-6, with a tentative D call TRBD1 (5 bases). The CDR3 has 18 residues. Germline-derived CDR1 and CDR2 are SGHTA and FQGNSA. The V end lost 5 bases, the J end lost 6 bases, and 23 bases lay between the germline ends. In DNA form, the CDR3 reads TGTGCCAGCAGCCCCTGGGGCGCAGAGACAGTAGAGGCCAACGTCCTGACTTTC. Translation: CASSPWGAETVEANVLTF.

Only one count was recorded for this clone. V is TRBV5-1 and J is TRBJ1-2; TRBD1 might be the D (5 bases). This CDR3 has 14 residues. Germline V gene sequence: CDR1 SGHRS, CDR2 YFSETQ. The V gene lost 0 bases and the J gene lost 8 bases, with 14 bases spanning the gap. The CDR3 reads CASSLAPQVVGYTF. The CDR3 region has the DNA TGCGCCAGCAGCTTGGCCCCACAGGTGGTCGGCTACACCTTC.

This chain connects TRBV9 to TRBJ1-5; 8 bases match TRBD1. This CDR3 has 14 residues. V was clipped by 4 bases and J by 5 bases; unmatched bases: 5. Germline values: CDR1 SGDLS, CDR2 YYNGEE. The CDR3: CASSSSGGHQPQHF. CDR3 coding DNA: TGTGCCAGCAGCTCATCAGGGGGCCATCAGCCCCAGCATTTT. The full variable domain, completed using reference TRBV9 and TRBJ1-5, is DSGVTQTPKHLITATGQRVTLRCSPRSGDLSVYWYQQSLDQGLQFLIQYYNGEERAKGNILERFSAQQFPDLHSELNLSSLELGDSALYFCASSSSGGHQPQHFGDGTRLSIL.

The rearrangement joins TRBV7-9 to TRBJ2-7; D gene ambiguous. V shed 5 bases and J shed 1 base, with 12 bases lying between them. In germline, CDR1 is SEHNR, CDR2 FQNEAQ (reference sequence). This CDR3 has 14 amino acids. CDR3: CASSHPLVSYEQYF. The CDR3 nucleotides are TGTGCCAGCAGCCACCCTTTAGTATCCTACGAGCAGTACTTC.

This clone came up a few times. V usage is TRBV5-4 and J usage is TRBJ2-2, with 11 bases lining up with TRBD1. CDR3 size: 15 residues. The trim removed 5 bases at V and 4 bases at J, leaving 4 bases unmatched. Germline lookup yields CDR1 SGHNT and CDR2 YYREEE (reference sequence). CDR3 loop: CASRRDRGVTGELFF. CDR3 sequence (DNA): TGTGCCAGCAGAAGGGACAGGGGGGTCACCGGGGAGCTGTTTTTT.

The genes are TRBV21-1 and TRBJ1-2. TRBV21-1 is labeled a pseudogene. This CDR3 region has 15 residues. The CDR3 DNA reads as TGTGCCAGCAGCAAAGCTGGGGAGGTGGGCTATGGCTACACCTTC. Its protein product is CASSKAGEVGYGYTF.

The genes are TRBV27 and TRBJ2-7, with TRBD1 as a possible D gene (6 bases). V was clipped by 2 bases and J by 2 bases, with 10 bases between them. The germline V gene encodes CDR1 MNHEY and CDR2 SMNVEV (reference sequence). This CDR3 is 14 amino acids long. As DNA, the CDR3 is TGTGCCAGCAGTTTAGCACAGGGAACCTACGAGCAGTACTTC. This gives the protein CASSLAQGTYEQYF.

This clone has just a few counts. The gene calls are TRBV30 and TRBJ1-2; no clear D. Deletions cut 5 bases from V and 5 bases from J, with 12 bases between. CDR3 size: 12 residues. CDR1 is GTSNPN and CDR2 is SVGIG in the germline V gene (reference sequence). This CDR3 is CAWSGLAYGYTF. Here the CDR3 DNA reads TGTGCCTGGTCTGGACTGGCGTATGGCTACACCTTC.

The chain is built from TRBV5-1 and TRBJ1-1, with 7 bases aligning to TRBD1. The trim removed 4 bases at V and 1 base at J, leaving 4 bases unmatched. Germline CDR1 reads SGHRS; CDR2 reads YFSETQ. There are 14 residues in the CDR3. CDR3 DNA sequence: TGCGCCAGCAGCGTACAGGGGTCGAACACTGAAGCTTTCTTT. Its translation: CASSVQGSNTEAFF.

The V call is TRBV19, the J call TRBJ1-2, with D tentatively TRBD1 (5 bases). The germline V gene has CDR1 LNHDA and CDR2 SQIVND (reference sequence). The CDR3 sequence is 14 residues long. With 7 bases removed from V and 0 bases from J, the gap between germline ends came to 12 bases. CDR3: CASNGQGSNYGYTF. In DNA form, the CDR3 reads TGTGCCAGTAACGGGCAGGGCTCTAACTATGGCTACACCTTC.

This chain uses TRBV19 with TRBJ2-1; 8 bases match TRBD2. The CDR3 contains 13 residues. The germline gives CDR1 LNHDA, CDR2 SQIVND (reference sequence). With 8 bases clipped from V and 4 bases from J, the junction kept 4 bases outside the gene matches. The CDR3 nucleotides read TGTGCCAGTGGGCGGGAGGCGTACAATGAGCAGTTCTTC. It specifies CASGREAYNEQFF.

The rearrangement joins TRBV28 to TRBJ2-2, with 14 bases identical to TRBD2. V shed 5 bases, J shed 9 bases, and the junction held 2 bases outside the gene matches. The germline V gene encodes CDR1 MDHEN and CDR2 SYDVKM. The CDR3 runs to 14 residues. CDR3 coding DNA: TGTGCCAGCAGTGGGACTAGCGGGAGAAGGGAGCTGTTTTTT. Translated, it gives CASSGTSGRRELFF.

The chain carries TRBV7-9 and TRBJ2-7; 8 nucleotides align to TRBD1. V was pared by 1 base and J by 5 bases, with 4 bases of the junction left unmatched. This CDR3 comprises 14 residues. Germline V CDR1 and CDR2: SEHNR, FQNEAQ (reference sequence). In DNA, the CDR3 is TGTGCCAGCAGCTTAGTAGGACAGGGCAACGAGCAGTACTTC. Protein sequence: CASSLVGQGNEQYF.

This clone was recorded only once. V usage is TRBV5-1 and J usage is TRBJ1-4; TRBD1 might be the D (6 bases). The germline V gene encodes CDR1 SGHRS and CDR2 YFSETQ. Trimming pared 0 bases from V and 12 bases from J, leaving 15 bases between. The CDR3 extends over 14 amino acids. CDR3 amino acids: CASSLGGPENELFF. CDR3 bases: TGCGCCAGCAGCTTGGGGGGGCCGGAAAACGAACTGTTTTTT.

This clone was counted between two and nine times. The chain joins TRBV7-9 to TRBJ2-7; D call uncertain. Germline V gene lookup returns CDR1 SEHNR and CDR2 FQNEAQ (reference sequence). Trimming cost V 6 bases and J 4 bases, with 7 bases left between them. The CDR3 has 11 residues. The CDR3: CASSPDYEQYF. CDR3 coding DNA: TGTGCCAGCAGTCCGGATTACGAGCAGTACTTC.

The chain combines TRBV6-1 with TRBJ2-7; no clear D gene. The V and J ends lost 5 bases and 6 bases respectively, with 14 bases between them. CDR1 is MNHNS, CDR2 SASEGT, per germline. CDR3 length: 13 amino acids. The CDR3 sequence: CASSYRTRLEQYF. The CDR3 DNA is TGTGCCAGCAGTTATCGGACCCGCCTCGAGCAGTACTTC.

CDR3 loop: CASSSNLGSTGELFF. The CDR3 DNA reads TGCGCCAGCAGCTCAAACCTTGGGTCCACCGGGGAGCTGTTTTTT. The chain joins TRBV5-1 to TRBJ2-2, with unresolved D. The CDR3 covers 15 residues. V dropped 3 bases and J dropped 4 bases, with 13 bases sitting between them. Germline CDR1 SGHRS, CDR2 YFSETQ.

The chain recombines TRBV5-5 with TRBJ2-2, with D possibly called TRBD1 or TRBD2 (5 bases each). Germline CDR1 SGHKS, CDR2 YYEKEE (reference sequence). The CDR3 consists of 12 residues. The V end lost 4 bases, the J end lost 6 bases, and 7 bases lay between the germline ends. CDR3 nucleotide sequence: TGTGCCAGCAGCCCGGGACCCGGGGAGCTGTTTTTT. It encodes CASSPGPGELFF.

This clone was seen only a few times. This sequence joins TRBV5-1 and TRBJ2-7, with 7 bases matching TRBD2. The CDR3 has 13 residues. The germline gives CDR1 SGHRS, CDR2 YFSETQ. Trimming took 5 bases from V and 12 from J; bases not matched to a gene: 14. The CDR3 sequence is CASSLSLEGLLYF. The CDR3 nucleotides are TGCGCCAGCAGTCTCTCCCTCGAGGGACTACTGTACTTC.

V and J are TRBV6-5 and TRBJ2-3; tentatively, D is TRBD1 (5 bases). This CDR3 has 12 amino acids. Trimming cost V 8 bases and J 4 bases, with 10 bases left between them. Germline CDR1 and CDR2: MNHEY and SVGAGI. The CDR3 is CASRDSSDTQYF. In nucleotides, the CDR3 is TGTGCCAGCCGCGACAGTTCAGATACGCAGTATTTT.

The J gene is TRBJ1-1, the V gene TRBV5-1; no clear D gene. V was pared by 0 bases and J by 4 bases, with 10 bases between. From germline, CDR1 is SGHRS and CDR2 YFSETQ. The CDR3 covers 14 residues. The DNA for the CDR3 is TGCGCCAGCAGCTTGGCACCAGCCAGCACTGAAGCTTTCTTT. Its protein product is CASSLAPASTEAFF.